This T cell receptor (beta chain) was sequenced in a study of shared clonotypes between healthy human individuals. Study summary: A couple of women and a few men aged 18 to 49 made up the donors. Overall study findings and caveats: Limitation of the genetic and exposure-history diversity represented came from the few donors. Relative to clonotypes present in all four donors, those not shared had lower generation probabilities.

The data were produced by immunoSEQ multiplex PCR, yet TCRdb's version contains in-frame clones alone and is incomplete. There are around 2.1 million clones in the sample; just over 90% occur only once, and roughly 1.7% lies in the top ten. V trimming: 4 bases; J trimming: 6 bases; junction bases outside the gene matches: 14. The length of the CDR3 is 16 residues. In germline, CDR1 is LNHDA, CDR2 SQIVND (reference sequence). As concerns this clone: Its antigen is not identified.

In the naive CD8 group, cells lacked CD45RO and were positively selected for CCR7, so terminally differentiated effector memory CD45RA+ cells were left out. Study donors comprised healthy, HIV-negative adults devoid of recent acute infection or vaccination. Material for sequencing was naive CD8+ T cells from PBMCs. The chain links TRBV19 to TRBJ2-7; 8 nucleotides align to TRBD1. The sequence came from a man aged 18 to 35 in good health. Some clones in this sample may be carry-over from other donors' samples. The CDR3 DNA reads as TGTGCCAGTAGTACTCACACCGGGACAGGTTCGGGCGAGCAGTACTTC. This sequence encodes CASSTHTGTGSGEQYF.